This T cell receptor beta chain was sequenced during a study of regulatory T cells in long-lasting Graves disease. Study-wide points: There was favoring of TRBV28, TRBJ1-2 and TRBJ2-5 in persistent disease.

The ends were cut back, 5 bases at V and 0 bases at J, with 13 bases in the middle. The germline V gene has CDR1 LNHDA and CDR2 SQIVND (reference sequence). CDR3 length: 16 residues. To note about this clonotype: Its matching antigen is unknown.

Combining iRepertoire HTBI primers with Arm-PCR of CDR3 regions, the authors built TCR beta libraries. The authors' processing: Looking across samples, the authors found under 70 TRBV and fewer than 15 TRBJ segments. In TCRdb, the multiplex PCR reads were re-called with MiXCR into one record per CDR3 protein. TCRdb assigned the V and J calls; the authors' analysis was not used. The sample contains approximately 400,000 distinct CDR3 sequences, about 23% of which appear only once. Noted time point: persistent/refractory GD, antithyroid drugs over 5 years with positive TRAb. The TCR library was made from RNA that had been extracted from PBMCs in TRIzol.

The V call is TRBV19, the J call TRBJ2-2; D unresolved. This sequence originates from a woman aged 35 to 49 with Graves disease. The sequencing here drew on peripheral blood mononuclear cells (PBMCs), taken when the disease was refractory, from a patient treated with antithyroid drugs. CDR3 sequence: CASSGFQVPNTGELFF. The CDR3 nucleotides are TGTGCCAGTAGTGGTTTTCAGGTCCCGAACACCGGGGAGCTGTTTTTT.